This passage covers 13 T cell receptor beta chains from one sample sequenced in a study of CD8+ T cells in alopecia areata. RNA was isolated and reverse transcribed to cDNA, the sequencing template. Assay: immunoSEQ multiplex PCR; the TCRdb copy retains only in-frame clones and omits some. The table records 180,000 or so clones, 65% to 75% of them present only once. The sample in question was CD8+ T cells sorted from blood, obtained at week 0. The receptors were gathered from a human donor with alopecia areata.

The CDR3 bases are TGTGCCAGCAGCTTTGCGGACGGGAACTATGGCTACACCTTC. Encoded protein: CASSFADGNYGYTF. This sequence joins TRBV7-9 and TRBJ1-2; the D is unclear. CDR3 length: 14 residues. Trimming stripped 3 bases from V and 2 bases from J, with 10 bases between. Germline CDR1 SEHNR, CDR2 FQNEAQ (reference sequence).

The genes are TRBV30 and TRBJ1-5; D ambiguous. V was clipped by 1 base and J by 0 bases, with 7 bases between them. The CDR3 has 14 amino acids. In germline, CDR1 is GTSNPN, CDR2 SVGIG (reference sequence). The CDR3 here is CAWSGAYSNQPQHF. The CDR3 coding sequence is TGTGCCTGGAGTGGGGCCTATAGCAATCAGCCCCAGCATTTT.

The chain joins TRBV30 to TRBJ2-2; 7 bases fit TRBD1. Per germline, CDR1 GTSNPN and CDR2 SVGIG (reference sequence). The CDR3 runs 15 residues. The ends lost 1 base at V and 2 bases at J; junction bases unmatched: 4. The CDR3 sequence is CAWSGGGLNTGELFF. CDR3 coding DNA: TGTGCCTGGAGTGGAGGGGGCCTTAACACCGGGGAGCTGTTTTTT.

This clone was observed a handful of times. The chain has TRBV29-1 and TRBJ1-1; 7 bases are shared with TRBD1. The germline gives CDR1 SQVTM, CDR2 ANQGSEA. The CDR3 is 11 residues long. J gave up 8 bases and V 7 bases, and 7 bases lay outside the gene matches. This chain's CDR3 is CSADGTAEAFF. The CDR3 DNA sequence: TGCAGCGCGGACGGGACAGCAGAAGCTTTCTTT.

The V call is TRBV15, the J call TRBJ2-3; no clear D gene. Trimming stripped 0 bases from V and 5 bases from J, with 12 bases between. The V gene's germline CDR1 is LNHNV and CDR2 YYDKDF (reference sequence). The CDR3 loop spans 15 amino acids. In DNA, the CDR3 is TGTGCCACCAGCAGAGATGGCCCCACAGAAGATACGCAGTATTTT. This translates into CATSRDGPTEDTQYF.

This clone was found once. The rearrangement joins TRBV11-3 to TRBJ2-5; no clear D gene. The V gene lost 5 bases and the J gene lost 1 base, with 8 bases spanning the gap. The germline gives CDR1 SGHNT, CDR2 YENEEA. CDR3 length: 13 residues. Here the CDR3 reads CASSPRLQETQYF. CDR3 coding DNA: TGTGCCAGCAGCCCCCGTCTCCAAGAGACCCAGTACTTC.

The table lists this clone with a count of one. The V and J genes are TRBV5-6 and TRBJ2-2; no clear D. The CDR3 sequence is 14 residues long. Germline V lookup: CDR1 SGHDT, CDR2 YYEEEE. V dropped 0 bases and J dropped 5 bases, with 8 bases sitting between them. The CDR3 nucleotides read TGTGCCAGCAGCTTGGGCGGACGAACCGGGGAGCTGTTTTTT. It yields the protein CASSLGGRTGELFF.

The V gene is TRBV30, the J gene TRBJ2-5; D is possibly TRBD1 or TRBD2 (5 bases each). Per the germline V gene, CDR1 is GTSNPN and CDR2 is SVGIG (reference sequence). The CDR3 is 12 amino acids. V shed 4 bases and J shed 5 bases, with 11 bases lying between them. The CDR3 region is CAWTGTGETQYF. The CDR3 coding sequence is TGTGCCTGGACCGGGACCGGGGAGACCCAGTACTTC.

This chain links TRBV7-9 with TRBJ2-5; D is unresolved. V was trimmed by 1 base and J by 2 bases, leaving 17 bases between them. The length of the CDR3 is 17 residues. Germline CDR1 and CDR2: SEHNR and FQNEAQ (reference sequence). CDR3 region: CASSLGFVAGPQETQYF. CDR3 bases: TGTGCCAGCAGCTTAGGGTTCGTGGCAGGACCTCAAGAGACCCAGTACTTC. Complete variable domain (other parts from reference TRBV7-9 and TRBJ2-5): DTGVSQNPRHKITKRGQNVTFRCDPISEHNRLYWYRQTLGQGPEFLTYFQNEAQLEKSRLLSDRFSAERPKGSFSTLEIQRTEQGDSAMYLCASSLGFVAGPQETQYFGPGTRLLVL.

The chain recombines TRBV18 with TRBJ2-1; D perhaps matches TRBD1 (6 bases). There are 16 residues in the CDR3. Between the trimmed V and J ends, which lost 2 bases and 3 bases, there was a span of 14 bases. Germline CDR1 is KGHSH and CDR2 is LQKENI. The CDR3: CASSPGQWGSYNEQFF. For the CDR3, the DNA is TGTGCCAGCTCACCAGGACAGTGGGGCAGCTACAATGAGCAGTTCTTC.

The rearrangement links TRBV6-5 to TRBJ2-1; the D gene could be TRBD1 or TRBD2 (7 bases each). Germline CDR1 and CDR2: MNHEY and SVGAGI. This CDR3 comprises 14 residues. V gave up 2 bases and J gave up 7 bases, with 12 bases separating them. The CDR3 protein is CASSYGQGGNEQFF. Written as DNA, the CDR3 is TGTGCCAGCAGTTACGGGCAGGGGGGGAATGAGCAGTTCTTC.

V usage is TRBV4-1 and J usage is TRBJ2-5; 7 positions match TRBD2. Germline values: CDR1 MGHRA, CDR2 YSYEKL. The CDR3 length is 13 residues. Trimming cost V 4 bases and J 3 bases; bases outside gene matches: 2. For the CDR3, the DNA is TGCGCCAGCAGCCGGGGGGGTAAAGAGACCCAGTACTTC. Its protein product is CASSRGGKETQYF.

The V gene is TRBV2, the J gene TRBJ1-2; TRBD1 matches at 8 bases. V lost 7 bases, J lost 7 bases, and 8 bases stayed unmatched. This CDR3 has 13 residues. Per the germline V gene, CDR1 is SNHLY and CDR2 is FYNNEI. The CDR3 spells CASTPTGDFGYTF. Here the CDR3 DNA reads TGTGCCAGCACTCCGACAGGGGATTTTGGCTACACCTTC.